This T cell receptor (beta chain) was sequenced for a study of long-term antiretroviral therapy in people with HIV. The V gene's germline CDR1 is KGHSH and CDR2 LQKENI. The CDR3 covers 14 residues. V dropped 5 bases and J dropped 8; count of bases not matched to a gene: 7. A v3.0 immunoSEQ assay was performed at survey level. TCRdb's table, derived via immunoSEQ multiplex PCR, lists solely in-frame clones and lacks some. The sample shows roughly 28,000 clones, more than 75% of them seen only once. The starting material was unsorted PBMCs, obtained 0.5 years after starting antiretroviral therapy. This sequence was found in a woman aged 18 to 35 with HIV. The chain employs TRBV18 and TRBJ1-2; TRBD1 agrees at 11 bases. The CDR3 here is CASSDGQGARGYTF. The CDR3 region has the DNA TGTGCCAGCTCAGATGGACAGGGGGCTCGGGGCTACACCTTC. The complete variable domain, with remaining parts taken from reference TRBV18 and TRBJ1-2, reads NAGVMQNPRHLVRRRGQEARLRCSPMKGHSHVYWYRQLPEEGLKFMVYLQKENIIDESGMPKERFSAEFPKEGPSILRIQQVVRGDSAAYFCASSDGQGARGYTFGSGTRLTVV.